The clone carrying this T cell receptor (beta chain) has only one observation. Its antigen remains unknown. This sample was included in a study of long-term antiretroviral therapy in people with HIV. General study results and limits: Relative to control repertoires, HIV repertoires exhibited narrower CDR3 length ranges. Subsequent to ART, diversity was augmented yet persisted below that of transplant donor controls.

Survey-level resolution applied to immunoSEQ assay v3.0. Using immunoSEQ multiplex PCR, the repertoire was profiled, and TCRdb retains in-frame clones only, with some absent. The repertoire holds around 29,000 clones, 90% to 95% seen once, with under 8.5% in the top ten. This CDR3 comprises 18 residues. From germline, CDR1 is SGHAT and CDR2 FQDESV (reference sequence). V lost 4 bases to trimming and J lost 0 bases, with 21 bases between them. This sample comprised unsorted PBMCs, obtained roughly 6.2 years after starting antiretroviral therapy. This clonotype was sampled from a man between 25 and 39 years old with HIV. The genes are TRBV11-1 and TRBJ1-1, with D perhaps matching TRBD1 (5 bases). The CDR3, as DNA: TGTGCCAGCAGCTCATGGTCCGGGACGTCCGTCATGAACACTGAAGCTTTCTTT. This encodes CASSSWSGTSVMNTEAFF.